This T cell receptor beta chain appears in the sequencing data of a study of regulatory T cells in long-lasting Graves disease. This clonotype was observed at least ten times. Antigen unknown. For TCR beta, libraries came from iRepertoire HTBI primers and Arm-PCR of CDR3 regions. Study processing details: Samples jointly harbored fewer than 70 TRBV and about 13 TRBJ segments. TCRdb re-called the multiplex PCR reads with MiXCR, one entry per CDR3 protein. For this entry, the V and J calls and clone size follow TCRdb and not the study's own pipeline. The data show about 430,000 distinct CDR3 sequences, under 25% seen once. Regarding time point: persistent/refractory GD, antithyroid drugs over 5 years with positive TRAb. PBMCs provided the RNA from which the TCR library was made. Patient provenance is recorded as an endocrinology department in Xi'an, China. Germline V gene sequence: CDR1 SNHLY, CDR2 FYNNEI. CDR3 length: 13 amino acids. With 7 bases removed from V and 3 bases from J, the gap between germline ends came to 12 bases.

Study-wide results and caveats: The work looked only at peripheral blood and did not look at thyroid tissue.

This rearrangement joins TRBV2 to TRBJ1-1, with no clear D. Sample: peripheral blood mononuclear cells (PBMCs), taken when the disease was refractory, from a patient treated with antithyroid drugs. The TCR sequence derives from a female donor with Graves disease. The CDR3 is CASTPRRDTEAFF. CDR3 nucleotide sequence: TGTGCCAGCACTCCGAGAAGGGACACTGAAGCTTTCTTT.